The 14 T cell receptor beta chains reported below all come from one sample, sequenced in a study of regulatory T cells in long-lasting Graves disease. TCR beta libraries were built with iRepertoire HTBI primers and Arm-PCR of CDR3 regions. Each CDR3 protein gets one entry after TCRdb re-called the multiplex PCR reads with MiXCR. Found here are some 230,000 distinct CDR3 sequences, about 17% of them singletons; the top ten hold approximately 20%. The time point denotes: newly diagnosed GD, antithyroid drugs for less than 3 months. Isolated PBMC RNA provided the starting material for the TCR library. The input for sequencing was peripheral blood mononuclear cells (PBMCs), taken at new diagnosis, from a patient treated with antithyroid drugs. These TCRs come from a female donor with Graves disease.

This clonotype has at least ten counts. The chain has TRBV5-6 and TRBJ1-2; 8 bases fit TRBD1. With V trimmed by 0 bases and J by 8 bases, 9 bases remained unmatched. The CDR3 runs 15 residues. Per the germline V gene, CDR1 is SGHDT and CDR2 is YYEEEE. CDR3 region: CASSLVGRGREGYTF. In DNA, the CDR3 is TGTGCCAGCAGCTTGGTCGGCAGGGGGCGGGAAGGCTACACCTTC.

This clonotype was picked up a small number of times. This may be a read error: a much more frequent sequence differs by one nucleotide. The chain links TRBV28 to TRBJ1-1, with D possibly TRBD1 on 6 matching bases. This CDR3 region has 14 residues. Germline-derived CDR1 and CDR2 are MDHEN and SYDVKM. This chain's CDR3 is CASSFLGGGTVAFF. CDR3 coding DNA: TGTGCCAGCAGTTTCCTGGGAGGGGGGACTGTAGCTTTCTTT.

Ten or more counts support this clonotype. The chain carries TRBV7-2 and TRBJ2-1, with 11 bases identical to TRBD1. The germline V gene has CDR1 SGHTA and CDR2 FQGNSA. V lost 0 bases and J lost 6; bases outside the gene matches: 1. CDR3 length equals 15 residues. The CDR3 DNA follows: TGTGCCAGCAGCTTAGCCGGGACAGGGGGCAATGAGCAGTTCTTC. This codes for CASSLAGTGGNEQFF.

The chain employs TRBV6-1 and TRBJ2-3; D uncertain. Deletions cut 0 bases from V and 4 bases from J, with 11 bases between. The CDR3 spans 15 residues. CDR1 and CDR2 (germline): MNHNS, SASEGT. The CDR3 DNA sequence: TGTGCCAGCAGTGAAGCTCCCGCCAACCCAGATACGCAGTATTTT. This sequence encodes CASSEAPANPDTQYF.

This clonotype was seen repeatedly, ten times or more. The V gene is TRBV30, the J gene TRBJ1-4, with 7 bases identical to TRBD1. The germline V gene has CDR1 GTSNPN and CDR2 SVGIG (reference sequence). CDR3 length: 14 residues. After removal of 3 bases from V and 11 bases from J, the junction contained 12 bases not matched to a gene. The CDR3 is CAWREKTPGQKLFF. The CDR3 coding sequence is TGTGCCTGGAGAGAAAAAACACCGGGACAGAAACTGTTTTTT.

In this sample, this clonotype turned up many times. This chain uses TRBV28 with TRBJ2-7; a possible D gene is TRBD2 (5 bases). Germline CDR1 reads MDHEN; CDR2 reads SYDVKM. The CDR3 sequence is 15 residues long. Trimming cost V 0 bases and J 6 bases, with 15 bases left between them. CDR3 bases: TGTGCCAGCAGTTTATGCACAGCTTTGGACTGCGAGCAGTACTTC. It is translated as CASSLCTALDCEQYF.

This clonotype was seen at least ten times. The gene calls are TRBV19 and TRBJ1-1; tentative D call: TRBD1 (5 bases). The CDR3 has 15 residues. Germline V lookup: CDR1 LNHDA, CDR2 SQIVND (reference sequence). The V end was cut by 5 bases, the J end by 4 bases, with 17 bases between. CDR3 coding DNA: TGTGCCAGTAGTTTACAGGCACTCGGGGCCACTGAAGCTTTCTTT. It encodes CASSLQALGATEAFF.

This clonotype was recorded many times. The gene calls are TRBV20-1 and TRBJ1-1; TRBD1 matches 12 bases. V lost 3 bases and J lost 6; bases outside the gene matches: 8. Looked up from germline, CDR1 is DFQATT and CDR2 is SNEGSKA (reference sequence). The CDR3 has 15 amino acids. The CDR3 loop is CSARSTGQGASEAFF. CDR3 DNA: TGCAGTGCTAGGTCCACGGGACAGGGGGCATCTGAAGCTTTCTTT.

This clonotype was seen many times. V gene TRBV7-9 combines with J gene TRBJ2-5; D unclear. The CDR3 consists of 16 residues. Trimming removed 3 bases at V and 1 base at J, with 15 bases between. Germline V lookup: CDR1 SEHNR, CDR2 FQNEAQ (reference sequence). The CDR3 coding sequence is TGTGCCAGCAGCTTCCGAGTAGGCGCGCCCCAAGAGACCCAGTACTTC. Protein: CASSFRVGAPQETQYF.

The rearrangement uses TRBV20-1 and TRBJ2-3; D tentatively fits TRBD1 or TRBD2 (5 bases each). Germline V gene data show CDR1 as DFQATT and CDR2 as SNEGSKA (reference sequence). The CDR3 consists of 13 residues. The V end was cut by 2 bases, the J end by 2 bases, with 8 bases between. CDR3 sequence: CSARYGTTDTQYF. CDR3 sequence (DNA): TGCAGTGCTAGATACGGGACCACAGATACGCAGTATTTT.

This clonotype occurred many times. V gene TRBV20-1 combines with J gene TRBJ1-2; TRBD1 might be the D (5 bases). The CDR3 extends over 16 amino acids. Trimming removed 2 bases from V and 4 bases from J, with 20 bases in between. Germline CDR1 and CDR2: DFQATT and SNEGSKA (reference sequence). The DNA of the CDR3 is TGCAGTGCTAGATCCCCTATGGACCTGGGGACCTATGGCTACACCTTC. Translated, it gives CSARSPMDLGTYGYTF.

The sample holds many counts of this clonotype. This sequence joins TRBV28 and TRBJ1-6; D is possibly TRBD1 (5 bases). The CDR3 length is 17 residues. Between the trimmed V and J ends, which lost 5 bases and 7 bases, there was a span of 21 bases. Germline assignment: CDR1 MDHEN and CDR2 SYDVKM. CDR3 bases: TGTGCCAGCAGTCCCCCCCCCGTTGTGGGGGGGAATTCACCCCTCCACTTT. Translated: CASSPPPVVGGNSPLHF.

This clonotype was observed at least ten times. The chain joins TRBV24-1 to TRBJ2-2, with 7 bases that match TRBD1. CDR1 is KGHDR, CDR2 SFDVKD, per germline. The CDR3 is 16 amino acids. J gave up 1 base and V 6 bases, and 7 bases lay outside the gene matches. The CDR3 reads CATSRDRAQNTGELFF. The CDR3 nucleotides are TGTGCCACCAGTCGCGACAGGGCTCAGAACACCGGGGAGCTGTTTTTT.

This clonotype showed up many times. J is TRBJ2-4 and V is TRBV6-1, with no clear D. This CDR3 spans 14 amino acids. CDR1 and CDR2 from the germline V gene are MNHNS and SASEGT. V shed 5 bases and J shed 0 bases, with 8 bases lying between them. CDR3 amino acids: CASSTSLAKNIQYF. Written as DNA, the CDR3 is TGTGCCAGCAGTACAAGCCTAGCCAAAAACATTCAGTACTTC.